The table lists the clone carrying this T cell receptor beta chain with a few counts. Its cognate antigen is unknown. The donors were part of the roughly 120-subject validation cohort, which stood apart from the roughly 670-subject first cohort. Sequencing was performed with immunoSEQ multiplex PCR; in TCRdb, only in-frame clones are kept and a portion is missing. Of about 130,000 clones listed, 80% to 90% are singletons. V shed 5 bases and J shed 7 bases, with 18 bases lying between them. Germline values: CDR1 SGHAT, CDR2 FQNNGV. This CDR3 region has 15 residues. This specimen comes from a study of cytomegalovirus exposure and HLA in healthy donors. The study, taken as a whole, reports: The classifier reportedly diagnosed cytomegalovirus status with high specificity and sensitivity. Cytomegalovirus-associated TCR beta chains were listed, numbering 164.

The sample was PBMCs. J is TRBJ2-1 and V is TRBV11-2; TRBD1 might be the D (5 bases). This TCR came from a woman in her 30s in good health and CMV-seropositive. DNA of the CDR3: TGTGCCAGCAGCCAGAAAACAGGTATGGTGAATGAGCAGTTCTTC. Its protein product is CASSQKTGMVNEQFF.